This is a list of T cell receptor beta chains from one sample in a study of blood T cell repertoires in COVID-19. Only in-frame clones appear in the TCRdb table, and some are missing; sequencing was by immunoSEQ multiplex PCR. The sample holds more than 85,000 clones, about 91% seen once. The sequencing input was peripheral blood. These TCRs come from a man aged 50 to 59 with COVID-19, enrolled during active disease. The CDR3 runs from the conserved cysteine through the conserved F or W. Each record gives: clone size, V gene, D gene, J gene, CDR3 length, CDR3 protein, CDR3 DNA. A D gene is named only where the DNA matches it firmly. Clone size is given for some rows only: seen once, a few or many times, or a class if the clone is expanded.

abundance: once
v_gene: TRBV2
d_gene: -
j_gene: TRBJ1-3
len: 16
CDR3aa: CASSEVNSGSGNTIYF
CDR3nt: TGTGCCAGCAGTGAAGTTAACTCGGGCTCTGGAAACACCATATATTTT

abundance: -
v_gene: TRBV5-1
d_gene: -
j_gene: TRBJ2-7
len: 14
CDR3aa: CASSLFEQGYEQYF
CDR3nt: TGCGCCAGCAGCTTGTTTGAGCAGGGATACGAGCAGTACTTC

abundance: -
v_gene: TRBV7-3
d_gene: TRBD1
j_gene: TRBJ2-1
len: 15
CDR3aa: CASSQMTGSYNEQFF
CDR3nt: TGTGCCAGCAGCCAAATGACAGGGTCCTACAATGAGCAGTTCTTC

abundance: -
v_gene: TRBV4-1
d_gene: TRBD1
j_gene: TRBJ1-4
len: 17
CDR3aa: CASSQANRGATNEKLFF
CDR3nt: TGCGCCAGCAGCCAAGCTAACAGGGGAGCAACTAATGAAAAACTGTTTTTT

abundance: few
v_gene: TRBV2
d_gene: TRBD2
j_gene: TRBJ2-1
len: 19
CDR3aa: CASSPGTSGGFSSYNEQFF
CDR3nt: TGTGCCAGCAGCCCTGGGACTAGCGGGGGCTTTAGCTCCTACAATGAGCAGTTCTTC

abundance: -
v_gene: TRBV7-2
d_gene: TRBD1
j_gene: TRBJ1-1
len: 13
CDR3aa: CASSSRPGQQAFF
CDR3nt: TGTGCCAGCAGCTCTCGGCCGGGACAGCAAGCTTTCTTT

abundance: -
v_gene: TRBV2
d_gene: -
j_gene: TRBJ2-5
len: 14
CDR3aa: CASSNQGFQETQYF
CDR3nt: TGTGCCAGCAGTAACCAGGGTTTCCAAGAGACCCAGTACTTC

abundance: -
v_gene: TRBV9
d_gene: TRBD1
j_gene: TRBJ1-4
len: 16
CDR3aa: CASSVGAGGASEKLFF
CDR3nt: TGTGCCAGCAGCGTAGGGGCAGGGGGCGCGAGTGAAAAACTGTTTTTT

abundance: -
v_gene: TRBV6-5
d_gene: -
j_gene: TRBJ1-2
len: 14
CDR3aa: CASSYAGRVYGYTF
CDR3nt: TGTGCCAGCAGTTACGCAGGGAGGGTCTATGGCTACACCTTC

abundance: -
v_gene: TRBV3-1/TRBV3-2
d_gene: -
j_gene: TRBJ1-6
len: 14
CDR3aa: CASSQGGANSPLHF
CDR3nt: TGTGCCAGCAGCCAGGGTGGGGCGAATTCACCCCTCCACTTT

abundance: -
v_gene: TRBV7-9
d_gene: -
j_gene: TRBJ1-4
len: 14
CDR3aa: CASSLGGANEKLFF
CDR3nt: TGTGCCAGCAGCTTAGGGGGAGCTAATGAAAAACTGTTTTTT

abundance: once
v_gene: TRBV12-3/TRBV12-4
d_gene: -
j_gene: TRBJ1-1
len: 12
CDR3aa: CASTQGGTEAFF
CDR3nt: TGTGCCAGCACCCAGGGAGGGACTGAAGCTTTCTTT

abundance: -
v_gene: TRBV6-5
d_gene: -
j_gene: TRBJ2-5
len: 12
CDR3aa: CAIRRGQETQYF
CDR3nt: TGTGCCATCCGGAGGGGCCAAGAGACCCAGTACTTC

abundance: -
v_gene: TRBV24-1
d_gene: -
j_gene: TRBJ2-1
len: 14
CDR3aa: CATSDQYRANEQFF
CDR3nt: TGTGCCACCAGTGACCAATACAGGGCGAATGAGCAGTTCTTC

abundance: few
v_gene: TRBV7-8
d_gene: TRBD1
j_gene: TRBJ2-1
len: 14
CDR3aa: CASSFRDRYNEQFF
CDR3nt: TGTGCCAGCAGCTTCAGGGACAGGTACAATGAGCAGTTCTTC

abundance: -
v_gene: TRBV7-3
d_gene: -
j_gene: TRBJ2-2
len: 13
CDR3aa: CASSLPGTGELFF
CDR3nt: TGTGCCAGCAGCTTACCGGGCACCGGGGAGCTGTTTTTT

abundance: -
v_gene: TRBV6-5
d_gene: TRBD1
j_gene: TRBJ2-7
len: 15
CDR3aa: CASSHARDRVYEQYF
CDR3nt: TGTGCCAGCAGCCACGCCCGGGACAGGGTTTACGAGCAGTACTTC

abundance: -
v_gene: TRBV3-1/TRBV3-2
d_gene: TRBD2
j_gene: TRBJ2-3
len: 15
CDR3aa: CASSHGGRGTDTQYF
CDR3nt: TGTGCCAGCAGCCACGGGGGGAGGGGCACAGATACGCAGTATTTT

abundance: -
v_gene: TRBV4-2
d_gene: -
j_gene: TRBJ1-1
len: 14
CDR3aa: CASSQEGQNTEAFF
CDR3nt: TGTGCCAGCAGCCAAGAGGGACAGAACACTGAAGCTTTCTTT

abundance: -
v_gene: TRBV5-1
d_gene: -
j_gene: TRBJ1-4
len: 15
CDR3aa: CASSLLGAGEEKLFF
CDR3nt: TGCGCCAGCAGCTTGCTCGGGGCAGGGGAAGAAAAACTGTTTTTT

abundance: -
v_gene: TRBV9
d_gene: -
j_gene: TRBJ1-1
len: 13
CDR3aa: CASSVDRTTEAFF
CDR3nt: TGTGCCAGCAGCGTTGACAGGACGACTGAAGCTTTCTTT

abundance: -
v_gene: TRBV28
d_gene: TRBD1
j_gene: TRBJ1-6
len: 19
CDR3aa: CASGGTGTGDLMEEFPLHF
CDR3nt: TGTGCCAGCGGGGGAACCGGGACAGGAGACCTCATGGAGGAATTCCCCCTCCACTTT

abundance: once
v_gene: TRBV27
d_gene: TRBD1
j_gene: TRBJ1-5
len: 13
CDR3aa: CATGQGENQPQHF
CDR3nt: TGTGCCACGGGACAGGGCGAAAATCAGCCCCAGCATTTT

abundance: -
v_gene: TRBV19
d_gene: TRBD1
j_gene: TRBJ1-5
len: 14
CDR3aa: CASSTDRVNQPQHF
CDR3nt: TGTGCCAGTAGCACCGACAGGGTAAATCAGCCCCAGCATTTT

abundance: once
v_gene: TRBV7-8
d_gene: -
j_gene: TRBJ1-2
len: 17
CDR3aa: CASSPPRRSGGNYGYTF
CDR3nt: TGTGCCAGCAGCCCCCCTCGCCGAAGCGGCGGCAACTATGGCTACACCTTC

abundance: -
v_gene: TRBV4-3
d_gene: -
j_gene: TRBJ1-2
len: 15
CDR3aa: CASSQLRGAPYGYTF
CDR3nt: TGCGCCAGCAGCCAACTTCGGGGGGCCCCCTATGGCTACACCTTC

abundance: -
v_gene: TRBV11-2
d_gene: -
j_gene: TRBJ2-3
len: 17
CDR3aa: CASSLAAPGGITDTQYF
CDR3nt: TGTGCCAGCAGCTTAGCGGCTCCCGGGGGAATCACAGATACGCAGTATTTT

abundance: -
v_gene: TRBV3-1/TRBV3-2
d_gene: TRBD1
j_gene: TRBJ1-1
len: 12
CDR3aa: CASSYIQGEAFF
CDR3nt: TGTGCCAGCAGTTATATACAGGGGGAAGCTTTCTTT

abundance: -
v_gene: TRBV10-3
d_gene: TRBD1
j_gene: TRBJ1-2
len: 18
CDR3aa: CAISEATGSNGANYGYTF
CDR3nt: TGTGCCATCAGTGAGGCGACAGGGAGTAATGGGGCTAACTATGGCTACACCTTC

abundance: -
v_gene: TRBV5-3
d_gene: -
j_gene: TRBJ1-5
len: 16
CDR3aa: CARSLDRTGSNQPQHF
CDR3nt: TGTGCCAGAAGCTTGGATCGGACGGGGAGCAATCAGCCCCAGCATTTT

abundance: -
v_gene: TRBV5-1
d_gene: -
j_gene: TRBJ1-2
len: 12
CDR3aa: CASRSGRNGYTF
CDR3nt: TGCGCCAGCAGATCAGGGAGGAACGGCTACACCTTC

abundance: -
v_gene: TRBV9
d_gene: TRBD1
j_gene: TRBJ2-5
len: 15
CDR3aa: CASSAEGQGGETQYF
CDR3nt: TGTGCCAGCAGCGCCGAGGGACAGGGAGGAGAGACCCAGTACTTC

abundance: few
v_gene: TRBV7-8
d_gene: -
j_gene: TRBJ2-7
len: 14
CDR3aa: CASSLYRSQNEQYF
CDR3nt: TGTGCCAGCAGCTTGTATCGCAGTCAAAACGAGCAGTACTTC

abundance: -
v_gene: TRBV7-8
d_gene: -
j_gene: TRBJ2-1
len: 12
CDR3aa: CASSLVRGEQFF
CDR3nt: TGTGCCAGCAGCTTAGTTAGGGGGGAGCAGTTCTTC

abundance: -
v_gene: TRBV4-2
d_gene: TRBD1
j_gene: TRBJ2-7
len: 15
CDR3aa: CASSPLTGSSGEQYF
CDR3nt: TGTGCCAGCAGCCCATTGACAGGGAGCTCGGGCGAGCAGTACTTC

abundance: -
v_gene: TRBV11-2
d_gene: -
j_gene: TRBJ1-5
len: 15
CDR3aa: CASSLGGSGNQPQHF
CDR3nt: TGTGCCAGCAGCTTAGGGGGCTCCGGCAATCAGCCCCAGCATTTT

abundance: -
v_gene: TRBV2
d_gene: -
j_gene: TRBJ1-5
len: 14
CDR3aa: CASRGLGIDQPQHF
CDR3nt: TGTGCCAGCAGGGGCCTCGGAATTGATCAGCCCCAGCATTTT

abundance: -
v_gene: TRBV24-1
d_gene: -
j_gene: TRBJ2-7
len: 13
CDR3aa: CATSDFDSGEQYF
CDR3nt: TGTGCCACCAGTGATTTCGACAGTGGCGAGCAGTACTTC

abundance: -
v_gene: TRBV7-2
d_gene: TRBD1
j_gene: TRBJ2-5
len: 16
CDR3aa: CASSLGGQGRGETQYF
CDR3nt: TGTGCCAGCAGCTTAGGGGGACAGGGGCGAGGGGAGACCCAGTACTTC

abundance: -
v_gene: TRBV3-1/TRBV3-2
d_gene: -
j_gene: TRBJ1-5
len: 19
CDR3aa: CASSAQDFLRDYSNQPQHF
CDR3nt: TGTGCCAGCAGCGCCCAGGACTTTTTAAGGGATTATAGCAATCAGCCCCAGCATTTT

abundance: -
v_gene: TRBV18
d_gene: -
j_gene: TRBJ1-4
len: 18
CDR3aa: CASSPYSSGVTTNEKLFF
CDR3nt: TGTGCCAGCTCACCGTATAGTTCAGGGGTGACAACTAATGAAAAACTGTTTTTT

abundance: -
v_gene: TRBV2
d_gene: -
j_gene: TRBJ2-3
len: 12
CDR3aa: CACSQVSDTQYF
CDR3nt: TGTGCCTGTAGTCAGGTCTCTGATACGCAGTATTTT

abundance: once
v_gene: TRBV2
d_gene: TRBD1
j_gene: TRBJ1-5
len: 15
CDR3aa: CASSFDRGGGQPQHF
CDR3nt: TGTGCCAGCAGTTTCGACAGGGGTGGTGGTCAGCCCCAGCATTTT

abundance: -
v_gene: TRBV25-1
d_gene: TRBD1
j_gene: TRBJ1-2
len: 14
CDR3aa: CASSDSDRVYGYTF
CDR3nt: TGTGCCAGCAGTGACAGCGACAGGGTCTATGGCTACACCTTC